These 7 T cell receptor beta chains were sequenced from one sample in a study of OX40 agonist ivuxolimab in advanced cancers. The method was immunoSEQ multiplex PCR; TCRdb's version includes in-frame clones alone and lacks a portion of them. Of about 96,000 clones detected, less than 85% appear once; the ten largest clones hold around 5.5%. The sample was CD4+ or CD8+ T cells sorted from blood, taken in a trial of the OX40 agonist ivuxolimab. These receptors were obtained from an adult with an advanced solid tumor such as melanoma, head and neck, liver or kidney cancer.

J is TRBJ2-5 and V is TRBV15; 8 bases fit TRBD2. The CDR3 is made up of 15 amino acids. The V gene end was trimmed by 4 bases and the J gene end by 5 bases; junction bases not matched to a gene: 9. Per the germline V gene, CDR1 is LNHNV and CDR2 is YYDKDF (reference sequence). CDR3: CATSTQSIAGETQYF. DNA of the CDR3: TGTGCCACCAGCACCCAGTCTATAGCGGGGGAGACCCAGTACTTC.

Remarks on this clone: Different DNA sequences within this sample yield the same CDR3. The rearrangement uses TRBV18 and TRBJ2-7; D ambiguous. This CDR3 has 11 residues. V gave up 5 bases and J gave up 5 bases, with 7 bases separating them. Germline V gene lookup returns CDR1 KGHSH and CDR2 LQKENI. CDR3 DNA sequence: TGTGCCAGCTCATCTCAAGACGAGCAGTACTTC. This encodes CASSSQDEQYF.

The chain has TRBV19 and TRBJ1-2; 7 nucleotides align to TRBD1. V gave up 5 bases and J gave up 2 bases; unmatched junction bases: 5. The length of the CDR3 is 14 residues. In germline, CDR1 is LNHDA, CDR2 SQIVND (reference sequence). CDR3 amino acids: CASSVMTGNYGYTF. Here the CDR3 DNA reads TGTGCCAGTAGTGTTATGACAGGGAACTATGGCTACACCTTC.

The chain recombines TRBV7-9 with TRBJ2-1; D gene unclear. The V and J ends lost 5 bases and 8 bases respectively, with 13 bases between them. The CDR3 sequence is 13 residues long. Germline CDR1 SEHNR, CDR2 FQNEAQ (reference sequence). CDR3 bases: TGTGCCAGCAGCCCGCGGCGAAACGATGAGCAGTTCTTC. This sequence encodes CASSPRRNDEQFF.

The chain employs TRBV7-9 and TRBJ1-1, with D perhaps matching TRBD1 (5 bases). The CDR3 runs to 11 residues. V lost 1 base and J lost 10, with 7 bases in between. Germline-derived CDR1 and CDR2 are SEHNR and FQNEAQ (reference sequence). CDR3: CASSLGQGAFF. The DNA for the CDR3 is TGTGCCAGCAGCTTAGGCCAGGGAGCTTTCTTT.

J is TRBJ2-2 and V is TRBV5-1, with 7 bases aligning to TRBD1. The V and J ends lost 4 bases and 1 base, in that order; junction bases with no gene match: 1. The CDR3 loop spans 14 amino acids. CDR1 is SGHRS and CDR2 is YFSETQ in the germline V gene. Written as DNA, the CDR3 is TGCGCCAGCAGCCGGACAGGGAACACCGGGGAGCTGTTTTTT. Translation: CASSRTGNTGELFF.

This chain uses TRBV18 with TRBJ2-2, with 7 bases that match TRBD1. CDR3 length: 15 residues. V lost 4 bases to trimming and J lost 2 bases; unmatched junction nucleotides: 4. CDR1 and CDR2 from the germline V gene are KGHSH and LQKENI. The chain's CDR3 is CASSHRGVNTGELFF. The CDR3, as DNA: TGTGCCAGCTCACACAGGGGCGTAAACACCGGGGAGCTGTTTTTT.